The T cell receptor beta chain under discussion was sequenced for a study of CD8 T cells in ankylosing spondylitis. This clonotype was recorded many times. Its specificity is unknown. The CDR3 covers 14 residues. Germline V gene sequence: CDR1 SGHAT, CDR2 FQNNGV. V was clipped by 1 base and J by 1 base, with 7 bases between them. Whole-study findings and limits: Within matched ankylosing spondylitis synovial fluid, disease-linked clones were reportedly significantly enriched.

The TCR beta libraries were generated through quantitative 5'-RACE incorporating molecular barcodes. A single record per CDR3 protein comes from TCRdb applying MiXCR to the 5' RACE reads. This table has 100,000 to 150,000 distinct CDR3 sequences, 7% appearing once. The receptor comes from a male donor with ankylosing spondylitis or in good health (not recorded which). V gene TRBV11-2 combines with J gene TRBJ1-1; tentative D call: TRBD1 (5 bases). The specimen sequenced was blood, either unsorted or a sorted T cell fraction (not recorded which). DNA for the CDR3: TGTGCCAGCAGCTTAGGGGGGGGGAACACTGAAGCTTTCTTT. Amino acid sequence: CASSLGGGNTEAFF.